The entry below gives a single T cell receptor (beta chain) sequence along with its context. Between the trimmed V and J ends, which lost 2 bases and 8 bases, there was a span of 15 bases. The CDR3 extends over 15 amino acids. CDR1 KGHSH and CDR2 LQKENI come from the germline V gene. As processed by the authors: Amplification from reference gene primers served as the basis for estimated nucleated cell counts. Clones were sequenced by immunoSEQ multiplex PCR, and TCRdb holds only the in-frame ones, with some missing. V, J and clone size reflect that table, while D and trimming were determined from the DNA. The data show some 77,000 clones, around 90% seen once. The data stem from a study of blood T cell repertoires in COVID-19. Study-wide context: Collection of acute and convalescent COVID-19 samples took place in the United States, Italy and Spain. PBMCs, B-cell-depleted T cells, or T cells were the source of the cDNA or gDNA that made up the material.

This chain links TRBV18 with TRBJ1-4, with D perhaps matching TRBD1 (5 bases). This TCR was sampled from a woman at least 80 years old with active or convalescent COVID-19. The specimen was peripheral blood. CDR3: CASSPYLGKGEKLFF. As DNA, the CDR3 is TGTGCCAGCTCACCATATTTGGGAAAGGGGGAAAAACTGTTTTTT.